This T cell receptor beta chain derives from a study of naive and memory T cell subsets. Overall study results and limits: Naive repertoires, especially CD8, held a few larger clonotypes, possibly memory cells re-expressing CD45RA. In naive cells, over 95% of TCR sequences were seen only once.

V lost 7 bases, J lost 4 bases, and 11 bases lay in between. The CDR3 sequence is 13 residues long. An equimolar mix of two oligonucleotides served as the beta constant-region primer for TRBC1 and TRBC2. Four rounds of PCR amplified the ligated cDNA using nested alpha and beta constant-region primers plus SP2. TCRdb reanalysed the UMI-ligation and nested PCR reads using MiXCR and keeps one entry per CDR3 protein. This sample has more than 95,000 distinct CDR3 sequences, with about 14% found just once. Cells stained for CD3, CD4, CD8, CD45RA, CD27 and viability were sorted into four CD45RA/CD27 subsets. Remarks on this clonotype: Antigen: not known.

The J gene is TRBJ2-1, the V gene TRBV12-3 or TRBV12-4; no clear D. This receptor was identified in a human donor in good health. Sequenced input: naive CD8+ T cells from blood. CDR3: CASKTDGYNEQFF. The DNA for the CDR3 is TGTGCCAGCAAAACCGACGGATACAATGAGCAGTTCTTC.